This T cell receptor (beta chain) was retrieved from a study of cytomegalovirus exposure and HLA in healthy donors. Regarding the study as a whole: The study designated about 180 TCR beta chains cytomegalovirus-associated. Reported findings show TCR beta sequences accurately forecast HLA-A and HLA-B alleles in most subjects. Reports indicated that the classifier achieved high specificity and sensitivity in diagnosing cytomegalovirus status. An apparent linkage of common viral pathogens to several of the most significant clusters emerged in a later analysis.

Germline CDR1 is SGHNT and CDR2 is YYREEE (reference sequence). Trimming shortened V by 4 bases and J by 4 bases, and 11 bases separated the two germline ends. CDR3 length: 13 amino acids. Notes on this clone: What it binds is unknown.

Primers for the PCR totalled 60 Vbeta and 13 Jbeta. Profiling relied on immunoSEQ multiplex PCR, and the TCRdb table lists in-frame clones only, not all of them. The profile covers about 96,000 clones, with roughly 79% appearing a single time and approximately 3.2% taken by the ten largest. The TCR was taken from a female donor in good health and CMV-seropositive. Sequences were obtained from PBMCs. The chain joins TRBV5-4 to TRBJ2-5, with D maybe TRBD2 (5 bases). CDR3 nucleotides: TGTGCCAGCAGCCCGGGGTTGGGAGAGACCCAGTACTTC. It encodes CASSPGLGETQYF.